This entry describes one T cell receptor beta chain. Its antigen is still unknown. At the DNA level, this CDR3 is encoded by other sequences in the same sample as well. Using immunoSEQ multiplex PCR, the repertoire was profiled, and TCRdb retains in-frame clones only, with some absent. The sample has some 110,000 clones, around 88% seen once. This entry comes from a study of T cell responses to AZD1222 COVID-19 vaccine. Findings and limits, study-wide: Only six or seven AZD1222 recipients were seropositive at baseline. Only after the peak T cell response were repertoires sampled. Nearly half of spike-specific TCRs reportedly go after variant regions that carry no mutations. White British ancestry dominated among donors, who included more females, and clonal diversity was possibly underestimated.

This CDR3 has 14 residues. Trimming took off 7 bases at V and 0 bases at J, with 10 bases between the two ends. The V gene's germline CDR1 is SEHNR and CDR2 FQNEAQ (reference sequence). The material sequenced was peripheral blood, taken 28 days after the second AZD1222 dose. This clonotype was sampled from an adult who received the AZD1222 COVID-19 vaccine. The rearrangement links TRBV7-9 to TRBJ1-3; D ambiguous. CDR3 amino acids: CASKWGFSGNTIYF. The CDR3, as DNA: TGTGCCAGCAAATGGGGTTTCTCTGGAAACACCATATATTTT.